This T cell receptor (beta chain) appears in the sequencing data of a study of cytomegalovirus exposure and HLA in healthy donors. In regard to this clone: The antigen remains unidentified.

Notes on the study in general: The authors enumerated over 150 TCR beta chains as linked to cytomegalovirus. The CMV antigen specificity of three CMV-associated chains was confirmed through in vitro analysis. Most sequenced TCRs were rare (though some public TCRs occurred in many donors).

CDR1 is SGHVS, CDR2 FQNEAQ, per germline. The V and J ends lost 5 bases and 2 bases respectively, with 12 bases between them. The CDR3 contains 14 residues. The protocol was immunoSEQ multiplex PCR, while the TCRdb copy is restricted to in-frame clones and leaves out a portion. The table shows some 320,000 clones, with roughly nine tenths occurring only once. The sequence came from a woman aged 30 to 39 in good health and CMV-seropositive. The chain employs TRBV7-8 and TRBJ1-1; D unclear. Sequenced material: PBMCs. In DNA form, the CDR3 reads TGTGCCAGCAGCACCTACGGAGGAAACACTGAAGCTTTCTTT. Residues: CASSTYGGNTEAFF.